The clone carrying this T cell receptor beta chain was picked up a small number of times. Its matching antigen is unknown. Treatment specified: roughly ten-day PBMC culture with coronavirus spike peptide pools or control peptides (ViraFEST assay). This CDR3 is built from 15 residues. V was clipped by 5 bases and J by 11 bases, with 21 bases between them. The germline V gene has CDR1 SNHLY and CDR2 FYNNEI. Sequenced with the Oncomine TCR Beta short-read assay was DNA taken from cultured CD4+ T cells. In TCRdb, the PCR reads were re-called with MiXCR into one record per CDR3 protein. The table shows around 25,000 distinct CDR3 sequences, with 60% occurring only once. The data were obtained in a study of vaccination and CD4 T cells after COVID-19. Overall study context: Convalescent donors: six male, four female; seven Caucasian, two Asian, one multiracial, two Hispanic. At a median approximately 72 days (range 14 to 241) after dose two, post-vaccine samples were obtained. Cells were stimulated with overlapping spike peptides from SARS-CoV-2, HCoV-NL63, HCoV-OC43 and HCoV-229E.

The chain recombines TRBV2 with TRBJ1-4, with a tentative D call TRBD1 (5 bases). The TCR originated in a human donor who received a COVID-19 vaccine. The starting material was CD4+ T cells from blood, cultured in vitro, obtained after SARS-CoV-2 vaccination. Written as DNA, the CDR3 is TGTGCCAGCAGTCAAGAGCAGGGACCCACGCGCAAACTGTTTTTT. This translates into CASSQEQGPTRKLFF.